These T cell receptor beta chains were read from a single sample in a study of blood T cell repertoires in COVID-19. Sequenced by immunoSEQ multiplex PCR; TCRdb stores in-frame clones only, minus some. The table shows about 150,000 clones, with roughly four fifths occurring only once. The sequenced material came from peripheral blood. The receptors were sampled from a human donor with acute or convalescent COVID-19. The donor label of this sample is uncertain. The CDR3 runs from the conserved cysteine through the conserved F or W. D genes are given only for firm matches. Rows may omit the clone size; those that give it use once, few, many or a size class.

cdr3_nt cdr3_aa j_call d_call clone_size v_call cdr3_length
TGCGCCAGCAGTGAGAGGTCGGACAGGCGGTCCTATAATTCACCCCTCCACTTT CASSERSDRRSYNSPLHF TRBJ1-6 TRBD1 NA TRBV10-2 18
TGTGCCAGCAGGGACTTGGATAATTCACCCCTCCACTTT CASRDLDNSPLHF TRBJ1-6 NA NA TRBV25-1 13
TGTGCCAGCAGCTTAGGGCAGAAGAACACTGAAGCTTTCTTT CASSLGQKNTEAFF TRBJ1-1 NA NA TRBV7-2 14
TGTGCCAGCAGTCGAACGGACAGGTCCTATGGCTACACCTTC CASSRTDRSYGYTF TRBJ1-2 TRBD1 few TRBV7-9 14
TGTGCCAGCACCGGACAGGGGGAGTATAATTCACCCCTCCACTTT CASTGQGEYNSPLHF TRBJ1-6 TRBD1 NA TRBV5-6 15
TGTGCCAGCAGCTACAGGACAGGGAACACCGGGGAGCTGTTTTTT CASSYRTGNTGELFF TRBJ2-2 TRBD1 NA TRBV6-5 15
TGCGCCAGCAGCCAAGCCGAGAAGGGACTACCCTACGAGCAGTACTTC CASSQAEKGLPYEQYF TRBJ2-7 TRBD2 NA TRBV4-1 16
TGCGCCAGCAGCTCCTCCGGGGGGCGGTGGGAGACCCAGTACTTC CASSSSGGRWETQYF TRBJ2-5 NA NA TRBV5-1 15
TGTGCCAGCTCATACAACAGGGGTTCGAACACTGAAGCTTTCTTT CASSYNRGSNTEAFF TRBJ1-1 TRBD1 NA TRBV18 15
TGCGCCAGCAGCTTCGGGACAGGAGATTACAATGAGCAGTTCTTC CASSFGTGDYNEQFF TRBJ2-1 TRBD1 NA TRBV5-1 15
TGTGCCAGCACCCCGGGGGGATCGAGGAGTGAAAAACTGTTTTTT CASTPGGSRSEKLFF TRBJ1-4 NA few TRBV7-9 15
TGTGCCAGCAGTGAAGCGCGGGGGGGATCCTACGAGCAGTACTTC CASSEARGGSYEQYF TRBJ2-7 TRBD2 once TRBV2 15
TGTGCCAGCAGTGAAGAGCTAGACAGGGTCTATGGCTACACCTTC CASSEELDRVYGYTF TRBJ1-2 TRBD1 NA TRBV2 15
TGTGCCAGCAGTGCCGACAGGGGGCCCTATGGCTACACCTTC CASSADRGPYGYTF TRBJ1-2 TRBD1 NA TRBV25-1 14
TGTGCCAGCAGCTTGAGCGGACAGGATAATTCACCCCTCCACTTT CASSLSGQDNSPLHF TRBJ1-6 TRBD1 NA TRBV7-3 15
TGTGCCTGGAGTCCGACAGGTTATGGTTCACCCCTCCACTTT CAWSPTGYGSPLHF TRBJ1-6 NA NA TRBV30 14
TGTGCCAGCCAAACCCGGGGGGGGTACAATGAGCAGTTCTTC CASQTRGGYNEQFF TRBJ2-1 TRBD2 NA TRBV19 14
TGCGCCAGCAGCTCGAACGGGGGGCTGAACAATGAGCAGTTCTTC CASSSNGGLNNEQFF TRBJ2-1 NA few TRBV5-1 15
TGTGCCAGCAGTTTTCAGGGAATCTATGGCTACACCTTC CASSFQGIYGYTF TRBJ1-2 NA NA TRBV7-8 13
TGTGCCAGCAGCGGACCTCGGACAGCAGCTCACTATGGCTACACCTTC CASSGPRTAAHYGYTF TRBJ1-2 NA NA TRBV9 16
TGCGCCACGGGCTACGGGGGGGCACTCACCGGGGAGCTGTTTTTT CATGYGGALTGELFF TRBJ2-2 TRBD2 NA TRBV5-1 15
TGCGCCAGCAGCTCCGGACAGGCAACCAAACTCTACGAGCAGTACTTC CASSSGQATKLYEQYF TRBJ2-7 TRBD1 NA TRBV5-1 16
TGCGCCAGCAGCTCCACAGGGGAAAACGAGCAGTACTTC CASSSTGENEQYF TRBJ2-7 TRBD1 NA TRBV5-1 13
TGTGCCAGCAGTGCTTCGAGGGACAGGGCTCGGAATGAGCAGTTCTTC CASSASRDRARNEQFF TRBJ2-1 TRBD1 few TRBV2 16
TGTGCCAGCAGCTCTTGGACAGGGAACACTGAAGCTTTCTTT CASSSWTGNTEAFF TRBJ1-1 TRBD1 NA TRBV7-2 14
TGTGCCAGCAGCTTGAACAGGGGAATGGATGGCTACACCTTC CASSLNRGMDGYTF TRBJ1-2 TRBD1 NA TRBV5-4 14
TGTGCCAGCAGGCCAGTCAGGGGCGAAGAGACCCAGTACTTC CASRPVRGEETQYF TRBJ2-5 NA NA TRBV7-6 14
TGTGCCAGCAGCTTAGCGGGCGCCGGGAACAAACGGGATGGCTACACCTTC CASSLAGAGNKRDGYTF TRBJ1-2 NA NA TRBV7-9 17
TGTGCCATCAGTGAGAGCGGGAAGGGAGATACGCAGTATTTT CAISESGKGDTQYF TRBJ2-3 TRBD2 NA TRBV10-3 14
TGCAGCGTTCCTACGAGAGCGGGGGGCTATGAGCAGTTCTTC CSVPTRAGGYEQFF TRBJ2-1 TRBD2 NA TRBV29-1 14
TGCGCCAGCAGCCAAGATTGGCGCGGGGGGGCTCTCTACGAGCAGTACTTC CASSQDWRGGALYEQYF TRBJ2-7 TRBD2 NA TRBV4-1 17
TGTGCCAGCAGCCTAAACAGAAATTCACCCCTCCACTTT CASSLNRNSPLHF TRBJ1-6 NA NA TRBV14 13
TGTGCCAGCAGTTTAACCAGACTTTCCTATAATTCACCCCTCCACTTT CASSLTRLSYNSPLHF TRBJ1-6 NA NA TRBV27 16
TGCGCCAGCAGCCATCCCGGGGACAGGGGTGGAGAAAAACTGTTTTTT CASSHPGDRGGEKLFF TRBJ1-4 TRBD1 NA TRBV4-1 16
TGTGCCAGCAACGTGGAGTATAATTCACCCCTCCACTTT CASNVEYNSPLHF TRBJ1-6 NA NA TRBV6-5 13
TGTGCCAGCAGCTTATGGGGGGTTGAAGCTTTCTTT CASSLWGVEAFF TRBJ1-1 NA few TRBV11-2 12
TGTGCCACCAGCTCCAGGACAGGAACACGCTCTGGAAACACCATATATTTT CATSSRTGTRSGNTIYF TRBJ1-3 TRBD1 NA TRBV15 17
TGTGCCAGCAGCTTGAATTCACGAGCAACTGGGGCCAACGTCCTGACTTTC CASSLNSRATGANVLTF TRBJ2-6 NA NA TRBV7-2 17
TGCGCCAGCAACTTAGGACAGGGGCAAGACTATGGCTACACCTTC CASNLGQGQDYGYTF TRBJ1-2 TRBD1 NA TRBV5-1 15
TGTGCCAGCAGCCAAGATCTTGAAGGGGCATTGAACACTGAAGCTTTCTTT CASSQDLEGALNTEAFF TRBJ1-1 NA many TRBV4-2 17
TGTGCCAGCAGCCGACCGAGAACAGGGAACACTGAAGCTTTCTTT CASSRPRTGNTEAFF TRBJ1-1 NA once TRBV3-1/TRBV3-2 15